One and the same sample provided the 28 T cell receptor beta chains below, sequenced in a study of beta chain features in type 1 diabetes. Isolated RNA was reverse transcribed in full, so expressed TCRB transcripts were sequenced. Method: immunoSEQ multiplex PCR; TCRdb's copy keeps in-frame clones and lacks some. Of hundreds of thousands of clones detected, 15% appear once; the ten largest clones hold approximately 0.099%. The sample was naive CD4+ T cells from blood. The origin of the receptors is a man aged 18-30 years in good health.

Details on this clone: This CDR3 is also generated by other DNA sequences in the sample. This chain links TRBV29-1 with TRBJ1-1; D unclear. Germline values: CDR1 SQVTM, CDR2 ANQGSEA. This CDR3 has 12 residues. The V and J ends lost 4 bases and 1 base respectively, with 7 bases between them. The chain's CDR3 is CSVARGNTEAFF. The CDR3 DNA is TGCAGCGTTGCACGGGGGAACACTGAAGCTTTCTTT.

J is TRBJ2-7 and V is TRBV5-1; the match to TRBD1 covers 9 bases. The germline V gene encodes CDR1 SGHRS and CDR2 YFSETQ. This CDR3 spans 15 amino acids. J was trimmed by 2 bases and V by 1 base; bases with no gene match: 4. The chain's CDR3 is CASSLIGTGTYEQYF. DNA for the CDR3: TGCGCCAGCAGCTTGATCGGGACAGGGACCTACGAGCAGTACTTC.

The table lists this clone with a few counts. V and J are TRBV18 and TRBJ1-3, with D hard to call. There are 15 residues in the CDR3. CDR1 is KGHSH, CDR2 LQKENI, per germline. Trimming stripped 3 bases from V and 4 bases from J, with 13 bases between. The CDR3 spells CASSPFEQQGNTIYF. CDR3 nucleotides: TGTGCCAGCTCACCGTTTGAACAGCAGGGAAACACCATATATTTT.

The chain recombines TRBV7-3 with TRBJ1-1; 7 bases line up with TRBD1. V shed 4 bases, J shed 8 bases, and the junction held 4 bases outside the gene matches. This CDR3 is 12 amino acids long. Germline V gene data show CDR1 as SGHTA and CDR2 as FQGTGA. CDR3 sequence: CASSSGQLEAFF. CDR3 DNA: TGTGCCAGCAGCTCGGGACAGCTCGAAGCTTTCTTT. Drawing the rest from reference TRBV7-3 and TRBJ1-1, the complete variable domain is GAGVSQTPSNKVTEKGKYVELRCDPISGHTALYWYRQSLGQGPEFLIYFQGTGAADDSGLPNDRFFAVRPEGSVSTLKIQRTERGDSAVYLCASSSGQLEAFFGQGTRLTVV.

This sequence joins TRBV29-1 and TRBJ2-1; 10 bases are shared with TRBD2. V dropped 4 bases and J dropped 3; count of bases not matched to a gene: 12. CDR1 SQVTM and CDR2 ANQGSEA come from the germline V gene. The CDR3 length is 17 residues. CDR3 sequence reads: CSVGTSRSGGVYNEQFF. The CDR3, as DNA: TGCAGCGTTGGGACCTCTAGGAGCGGGGGGGTCTACAATGAGCAGTTCTTC.

The CDR3 region has the DNA TGCGCCAGCAGCCGGGGACAGGGGTCGAACACCGGGGAGCTGTTTTTT. It yields the protein CASSRGQGSNTGELFF. V and J are TRBV4-1 and TRBJ2-2; 10 positions match TRBD1. The germline gives CDR1 MGHRA, CDR2 YSYEKL. This CDR3 contains 16 residues. After removal of 4 bases from V and 0 bases from J, the junction contained 2 bases not matched to a gene.

This clone was detected only a few times. The chain joins TRBV28 to TRBJ1-3; D is ambiguous. This CDR3 spans 12 amino acids. V lost 7 bases, J lost 2 bases, and 6 bases lay in between. CDR1 and CDR2 (germline): MDHEN, SYDVKM. CDR3 bases: TGTGCCAGCAACCAACCTGGAAACACCATATATTTT. Protein: CASNQPGNTIYF.

V usage is TRBV30 and J usage is TRBJ2-7, with 13 bases lining up with TRBD2. With 3 bases clipped from V and 6 bases from J, the junction kept 8 bases outside the gene matches. The CDR3 loop spans 15 amino acids. Germline assignment: CDR1 GTSNPN and CDR2 SVGIG (reference sequence). The CDR3 is CAWRVPGLAGIEQYF. The CDR3 coding sequence is TGTGCCTGGAGGGTACCGGGACTAGCGGGGATCGAGCAGTACTTC. Combining the CDR3 with reference TRBV30 and TRBJ2-7 gives the whole variable domain SQTIHQWPATLVQPVGSPLSLECTVEGTSNPNLYWYRQAAGRGLQLLFYSVGIGQISSEVPQNLSASRPQDRQFILSSKKLLLSDSGFYLCAWRVPGLAGIEQYFGPGTRLTVT.

This clone showed up just a few times. The rearrangement joins TRBV14 to TRBJ1-1; the D is unclear. This CDR3 contains 14 residues. The germline V gene encodes CDR1 SGHDN and CDR2 FVKESK. Deletions cut 7 bases from V and 0 bases from J, with 12 bases between. The CDR3 reads CASTFSGMNTEAFF. CDR3 nucleotides: TGTGCCAGCACCTTCTCGGGTATGAACACTGAAGCTTTCTTT. Based on the CDR3 plus reference TRBV14 and TRBJ1-1, the full variable domain is EAGVTQFPSHSVIEKGQTVTLRCDPISGHDNLYWYRRVMGKEIKFLLHFVKESKQDESGMPNNRFLAERTGGTYSTLKVQPAELEDSGVYFCASTFSGMNTEAFFGQGTRLTVV.

This clone showed up just a few times. The rearrangement joins TRBV7-3 to TRBJ2-3; D is uncertain. The CDR3 is 14 residues long. In germline, CDR1 is SGHTA, CDR2 FQGTGA. Trimming removed 6 bases at V and 2 bases at J, with 12 bases between. CDR3 coding DNA: TGTGCCAGCAGACTCCGGTCCGACACAGATACGCAGTATTTT. This codes for CASRLRSDTDTQYF.

The rearrangement uses TRBV5-1 and TRBJ2-7, with no clear D. Trimming took off 4 bases at V and 2 bases at J, with 4 bases between the two ends. The germline gives CDR1 SGHRS, CDR2 YFSETQ. This CDR3 contains 11 residues. CDR3 coding DNA: TGCGCCAGCAGCGAAGCCTACGAGCAGTACTTC. Amino acids: CASSEAYEQYF.

The CDR3 DNA sequence: TGTGCCAGCAGCTTGTTCTCAGGGACTTCCAATCAGCCCCAGCATTTT. This codes for CASSLFSGTSNQPQHF. V and J are TRBV7-8 and TRBJ1-5, with a tentative D call TRBD1 (5 bases). From germline, CDR1 is SGHVS and CDR2 FQNEAQ. V lost 3 bases, J lost 3 bases, and 15 bases lay in between. The CDR3 sequence is 16 residues long.

This chain uses TRBV7-3 with TRBJ2-1; the match to TRBD2 covers 7 bases. This CDR3 region has 15 residues. The V gene's germline CDR1 is SGHTA and CDR2 FQGTGA. With 5 bases clipped from V and 4 bases from J, the junction kept 8 bases outside the gene matches. This CDR3 is CASSRGAGDYNEQFF. DNA of the CDR3: TGTGCCAGCAGCCGCGGCGCGGGAGATTACAATGAGCAGTTCTTC.

The rearrangement uses TRBV25-1 and TRBJ2-7; D is unresolved. The CDR3 spans 13 residues. The V end was cut by 1 base, the J end by 4 bases, with 8 bases between. The V gene's germline CDR1 is MGHDK and CDR2 SYGVNS. The DNA of the CDR3 is TGTGCCAGCAGTGAATCAAAGGTGTACGAGCAGTACTTC. This gives the protein CASSESKVYEQYF.

This sequence joins TRBV5-1 and TRBJ2-7; D is perhaps TRBD2 (5 bases). The CDR3 covers 14 residues. Germline V gene sequence: CDR1 SGHRS, CDR2 YFSETQ. V lost 4 bases, J lost 3 bases, and 14 bases lay in between. The CDR3 DNA is TGCGCCAGCAGCCGGGGAACCATTGTCTACGAGCAGTACTTC. It translates to CASSRGTIVYEQYF.

This clone has more than one count but fewer than ten. The rearrangement uses TRBV23-1 and TRBJ2-7; maybe TRBD1 (5 bases). TRBV23-1 belongs to the ORF category, with a function that is uncertain. V lost 3 bases and J 3 bases, leaving 18 bases between the germline ends. The CDR3 is 16 residues long. Written as DNA, the CDR3 is TGCGCCAGCAGTCACAGGACCCTCAGGGCACTCTACGAGCAGTACTTC. This sequence encodes CASSHRTLRALYEQYF.

The gene calls are TRBV9 and TRBJ2-7; TRBD2 might be the D (6 bases). Trimming removed 0 bases at V and 5 bases at J, with 15 bases between. The CDR3 totals 15 residues. Germline V gene sequence: CDR1 SGDLS, CDR2 YYNGEE. The CDR3 loop reads CASSVVPTSFHEQYF. The CDR3 region has the DNA TGTGCCAGCAGCGTAGTTCCCACTAGCTTCCACGAGCAGTACTTC.

In its sample, this clone was seen a few times. The chain uses TRBV28 and TRBJ1-5, with D hard to call. Germline values: CDR1 MDHEN, CDR2 SYDVKM. The CDR3 loop spans 12 amino acids. Trimming took off 6 bases at V and 10 bases at J, with 13 bases between the two ends. DNA for the CDR3: TGTGCCAGCAGCGACACCCTCAAACCCCAGCATTTT. This sequence encodes CASSDTLKPQHF. The full variable domain, its missing parts supplied by reference TRBV28 and TRBJ1-5, is DVKVTQSSRYLVKRTGEKVFLECVQDMDHENMFWYRQDPGLGLRLIYFSYDVKMKEKGDIPEGYSVSREKKERFSLILESASTNQTSMYLCASSDTLKPQHFGDGTRLSIL.

This clone occurred a few times. CDR3 residues: CASRPKYKTSGRTVLEQFF. The CDR3, as DNA: TGTGCCAGCAGACCAAAATACAAAACTAGCGGGAGAACGGTTCTTGAGCAGTTCTTC. This sequence joins TRBV7-2 and TRBJ2-1; 11 nucleotides align to TRBD2. CDR1 SGHTA and CDR2 FQGNSA come from the germline V gene. The CDR3 totals 19 residues. V was pared by 6 bases and J by 9 bases, with 22 bases of the junction left unmatched.

As for this clone: Within the sample, other DNA sequences also encode this same CDR3. J is TRBJ2-3 and V is TRBV18; D is possibly TRBD2 (6 bases). Trimming shortened V by 3 bases and J by 1 base, and 8 bases separated the two germline ends. The germline CDR1 and CDR2 sequences are KGHSH and LQKENI. This CDR3 comprises 14 residues. CDR3 in amino acids: CASSPREGTDTQYF. For the CDR3, the DNA is TGTGCCAGCTCACCGAGGGAGGGCACAGATACGCAGTATTTT.

This clone occurred a few times. DNA of the CDR3: TGTGCCGTCTCGGGAGGGCCCGGTGAGCAGTTCTTC. Translated, it gives CAVSGGPGEQFF. The chain links TRBV6-5 to TRBJ2-1; 8 positions agree with TRBD2. The CDR3 contains 12 residues. Germline CDR1 and CDR2: MNHEY and SVGAGI. V lost 11 bases to trimming and J lost 9 bases; unmatched junction nucleotides: 9.

This clone was found a few times. This sequence joins TRBV6-5 and TRBJ2-5; D might be TRBD1 or TRBD2, each matching 6 bases. The length of the CDR3 is 15 residues. The germline V gene has CDR1 MNHEY and CDR2 SVGAGI. V was clipped by 3 bases and J by 3 bases, with 14 bases between them. The CDR3 region has the DNA TGTGCCAGCAGTTATGGGGGGCGGCGGGAAGAGACCCAGTACTTC. This encodes CASSYGGRREETQYF.

This clone has a handful of counts. This rearrangement joins TRBV5-1 to TRBJ2-2; D ambiguous. In germline, CDR1 is SGHRS, CDR2 YFSETQ. Trimming took off 1 base at V and 6 bases at J, with 16 bases between the two ends. The CDR3 runs to 16 residues. This chain's CDR3 is CASSLRQTSFSGELFF. In DNA, the CDR3 is TGCGCCAGCAGCTTGAGGCAGACCTCGTTCTCCGGGGAGCTGTTTTTT.

The chain combines TRBV7-9 with TRBJ1-1; possibly TRBD1 for D (5 bases). Germline V gene data show CDR1 as SEHNR and CDR2 as FQNEAQ (reference sequence). The CDR3 runs 15 residues. Trimming shortened V by 1 base and J by 4 bases, and 13 bases separated the two germline ends. CDR3 sequence reads: CASSLGGRGITEAFF. The CDR3 nucleotides are TGTGCCAGCAGCTTAGGAGGGCGGGGGATCACTGAAGCTTTCTTT.

The chain couples TRBV19 to TRBJ1-2; D is perhaps TRBD1 (5 bases). The CDR3 is made up of 12 amino acids. CDR1 and CDR2 (germline): LNHDA, SQIVND (reference sequence). Trimming stripped 3 bases from V and 7 bases from J, with 9 bases between. The CDR3 region is CASSILGAGYTF. The CDR3 DNA reads as TGTGCCAGTAGTATCCTTGGGGCTGGCTACACCTTC. The full variable domain, its missing parts supplied by reference TRBV19 and TRBJ1-2, is DGGITQSPKYLFRKEGQNVTLSCEQNLNHDAMYWYRQDPGQGLRLIYYSQIVNDFQKGDIAEGYSVSREKKESFPLTVTSAQKNPTAFYLCASSILGAGYTFGSGTRLTVV.

The chain combines TRBV28 with TRBJ2-1; 8 bases match TRBD2. Losses at the gene ends were 5 bases for V and 6 bases for J; bases not matched to a gene: 9. Germline-derived CDR1 and CDR2 are MDHEN and SYDVKM. The CDR3 consists of 15 residues. Here the CDR3 reads CASSLEGLGGNEQFF. CDR3 sequence (DNA): TGTGCCAGCAGTCTCGAGGGACTAGGAGGCAATGAGCAGTTCTTC.

This clone showed up just a few times. This rearrangement joins TRBV5-1 to TRBJ2-1; TRBD2 matches at 13 bases. CDR3 length equals 17 residues. J gave up 8 bases and V 4 bases, and 12 bases lay outside the gene matches. The germline V gene encodes CDR1 SGHRS and CDR2 YFSETQ. The CDR3 nucleotides read TGCGCCAGCAGCCCGGACCCGACTAGCGGGAGGCTTGATGAGCAGTTCTTC. This encodes CASSPDPTSGRLDEQFF. Variable domain in full (rest from reference TRBV5-1 and TRBJ2-1): KAGVTQTPRYLIKTRGQQVTLSCSPISGHRSVSWYQQTPGQGLQFLFEYFSETQRNKGNFPGRFSGRQFSNSRSEMNVSTLELGDSALYLCASSPDPTSGRLDEQFFGPGTRLTVL.

In this sample, this clone turned up a few times. The CDR3 loop is CASGADFSGANVLTF. Here the CDR3 DNA reads TGTGCCAGCGGGGCCGACTTCTCTGGGGCCAACGTCCTGACTTTC. The V and J genes are TRBV28 and TRBJ2-6, with D perhaps matching TRBD1 (5 bases). V lost 8 bases and J 0 bases, leaving 11 bases between the germline ends. CDR1 is MDHEN, CDR2 SYDVKM, per germline. The CDR3 extends over 15 amino acids.